Presented here are 20 T cell receptor beta chains from one specimen sequenced in a study of cytotoxic CD8 clonotypes in ibrutinib-treated CLL. Generated by immunoSEQ multiplex PCR, the TCRdb table keeps only in-frame clones and is missing some. This repertoire shows about 160,000 clones, about 80% found once; its top ten account for about 5%. Sequencing was performed on PBMCs, taken after 24 months of ibrutinib treatment. The receptors originated from a human donor with chronic lymphocytic leukemia.

The rearrangement joins TRBV10-3 to TRBJ2-7, with 7 bases matching TRBD2. V dropped 2 bases and J dropped 2; count of bases not matched to a gene: 3. CDR1 is ENHRY, CDR2 SYGVKD, per germline. The CDR3 has 14 amino acids. CDR3 region: CAISEGGVPYEQYF. In DNA form, the CDR3 reads TGTGCCATCAGTGAGGGGGGGGTGCCCTACGAGCAGTACTTC.

This rearrangement joins TRBV19 to TRBJ1-2, with 9 nucleotides matching TRBD1. Trimming took 4 bases from V and 8 from J; bases not matched to a gene: 8. There are 14 residues in the CDR3. The germline V gene has CDR1 LNHDA and CDR2 SQIVND (reference sequence). The CDR3 spells CASSTPQGARGYTF. Here the CDR3 DNA reads TGTGCCAGTAGTACCCCACAGGGGGCGCGGGGCTACACCTTC.

This clone occurred a few times. The chain is built from TRBV21-1 and TRBJ1-5. TRBV21-1 is a documented pseudogene. The CDR3 is 15 residues long. The CDR3 is CASSNPEDSNQPQHF. Written as DNA, the CDR3 is TGTGCCAGCAGCAATCCCGAGGATAGCAATCAGCCCCAGCATTTT.

This clone has just a few counts. The chain recombines TRBV18 with TRBJ2-3, with D maybe TRBD1 (9 bases). Trimming shortened V by 6 bases and J by 4 bases, and 20 bases separated the two germline ends. Germline CDR1 reads KGHSH; CDR2 reads LQKENI. This CDR3 region has 16 residues. CDR3 residues: CASSPTGGAGADTQYF. CDR3 bases: TGTGCCAGCTCCCCGACAGGGGGAGCGGGAGCAGATACGCAGTATTTT. The full variable domain, in which reference TRBV18 and TRBJ2-3 provide the parts outside the CDR3, is NAGVMQNPRHLVRRRGQEARLRCSPMKGHSHVYWYRQLPEEGLKFMVYLQKENIIDESGMPKERFSAEFPKEGPSILRIQQVVRGDSAAYFCASSPTGGAGADTQYFGPGTRLTVL.

The rearrangement joins TRBV18 to TRBJ1-3; a possible D gene is TRBD1 (6 bases). The CDR3 is made up of 15 amino acids. V was shortened by 6 bases and J by 1 base, with 13 bases between the two germline ends. CDR1 is KGHSH, CDR2 LQKENI, per germline. Here the CDR3 DNA reads TGTGCCAGCTCGGAAACAGGGTCTTCTGGAAACACCATATATTTT. It yields the protein CASSETGSSGNTIYF.

V usage is TRBV28 and J usage is TRBJ2-7; 7 nucleotides match TRBD1. The CDR3 is made up of 15 amino acids. The trim removed 8 bases at V and 2 bases at J, leaving 12 bases unmatched. In germline, CDR1 is MDHEN, CDR2 SYDVKM. The CDR3 loop is CASGFPPGQPYEQYF. The CDR3 bases are TGTGCCAGCGGGTTCCCGCCGGGACAGCCCTACGAGCAGTACTTC. Full variable domain (missing parts from reference TRBV28 and TRBJ2-7): DVKVTQSSRYLVKRTGEKVFLECVQDMDHENMFWYRQDPGLGLRLIYFSYDVKMKEKGDIPEGYSVSREKKERFSLILESASTNQTSMYLCASGFPPGQPYEQYFGPGTRLTVT.

This chain's CDR3 is CASSFGLAGTGELFF. Here the CDR3 DNA reads TGTGCCAGCAGCTTCGGGCTAGCGGGGACCGGGGAGCTGTTTTTT. V and J are TRBV5-4 and TRBJ2-2; the match to TRBD2 covers 9 bases. CDR3 length equals 15 residues. J was trimmed by 5 bases and V by 2 bases; bases with no gene match: 4. Germline V CDR1 and CDR2: SGHNT, YYREEE (reference sequence).

The genes are TRBV7-3 and TRBJ2-1; a possible D gene is TRBD2 (6 bases). CDR1 and CDR2 from the germline V gene are SGHTA and FQGTGA. The V end lost 5 bases, the J end lost 3 bases, and 11 bases lay between the germline ends. The CDR3 is made up of 14 amino acids. CDR3 residues: CASSVPGVYNEQFF. In nucleotides, the CDR3 is TGTGCCAGCAGCGTACCGGGGGTCTACAATGAGCAGTTCTTC.

This clone was counted a few times. The gene calls are TRBV28 and TRBJ2-1; D tentatively fits TRBD1 or TRBD2 (6 bases each). Germline CDR1 is MDHEN and CDR2 is SYDVKM. The CDR3 has 14 residues. V was clipped by 0 bases and J by 9 bases, with 12 bases between them. CDR3 residues: CASSLWEGGSEQFF. The CDR3, as DNA: TGTGCCAGCAGTTTATGGGAGGGGGGAAGTGAGCAGTTCTTC.

The rearrangement links TRBV18 to TRBJ2-7; 7 positions match TRBD1. After removal of 5 bases from V and 2 bases from J, the junction contained 3 bases not matched to a gene. This CDR3 region has 13 residues. The germline CDR1 and CDR2 sequences are KGHSH and LQKENI. In DNA form, the CDR3 reads TGTGCCAGCTCAGCAACAGGGGCCTACGAGCAGTACTTC. Encoded protein: CASSATGAYEQYF. The full variable domain, its missing parts supplied by reference TRBV18 and TRBJ2-7, is NAGVMQNPRHLVRRRGQEARLRCSPMKGHSHVYWYRQLPEEGLKFMVYLQKENIIDESGMPKERFSAEFPKEGPSILRIQQVVRGDSAAYFCASSATGAYEQYFGPGTRLTVT.

V is TRBV9 and J is TRBJ2-3, with D possibly being TRBD1 or TRBD2 (7 bases each). Trimming removed 3 bases from V and 4 bases from J, with 18 bases in between. Germline assignment: CDR1 SGDLS and CDR2 YYNGEE. The CDR3 spans 16 residues. This chain's CDR3 is CASSAPGRGRADTQYF. CDR3 DNA sequence: TGTGCCAGCAGCGCCCCGGGCAGGGGGAGGGCAGATACGCAGTATTTT.

This chain links TRBV6-1 with TRBJ2-1; TRBD1 matches at 11 bases. The germline V gene encodes CDR1 MNHNS and CDR2 SASEGT. CDR3 length equals 15 residues. V shed 4 bases and J 9 bases; nucleotides not matched to a gene: 8. The DNA of the CDR3 is TGTGCCAGCAGTGGTTGGGACAGGGGGACAACTGAGCAGTTCTTC. It is translated as CASSGWDRGTTEQFF.

The chain couples TRBV25-1 to TRBJ2-3; TRBD2 aligns across 12 bases. This CDR3 contains 17 residues. From germline, CDR1 is MGHDK and CDR2 SYGVNS. The V and J ends lost 7 bases and 1 base, in that order; junction bases with no gene match: 9. As DNA, the CDR3 is TGTGCCAGCACTAGCGGGAGGGCCTGGGGAGGCACAGATACGCAGTATTTT. Translation gives CASTSGRAWGGTDTQYF.

There are a few counts of this clone. The chain has TRBV5-1 and TRBJ2-1; the D is unclear. CDR1 and CDR2 from the germline V gene are SGHRS and YFSETQ. V was shortened by 1 base and J by 6 bases, with 14 bases between the two germline ends. The CDR3 is made up of 15 amino acids. The CDR3 protein is CASSLRQVVGNEQFF. For the CDR3, the DNA is TGCGCCAGCAGCTTGAGGCAGGTGGTGGGCAATGAGCAGTTCTTC.

This chain joins TRBV6-5 and TRBJ1-5, with D unclear. Trimming stripped 5 bases from V and 0 bases from J, with 11 bases between. The CDR3 is 15 amino acids. The germline CDR1 and CDR2 sequences are MNHEY and SVGAGI. The CDR3 here is CASSTGLNSNQPQHF. In DNA, the CDR3 is TGTGCCAGCAGTACTGGACTGAATAGCAATCAGCCCCAGCATTTT.

V and J are TRBV15 and TRBJ1-2; D not resolved. V dropped 1 base and J dropped 5 bases, with 8 bases sitting between them. Germline CDR1 is LNHNV and CDR2 is YYDKDF (reference sequence). The CDR3 spans 13 residues. As DNA, the CDR3 is TGTGCCACCAGCAGAGTCGGAGTGTATGGCTACACCTTC. Translated: CATSRVGVYGYTF.

The V and J genes are TRBV9 and TRBJ2-5; 11 bases line up with TRBD2. V shed 5 bases and J 3 bases; nucleotides not matched to a gene: 15. The germline gives CDR1 SGDLS, CDR2 YYNGEE. This CDR3 contains 18 residues. The CDR3 nucleotides read TGTGCCAGCAGGAGAGGAGTACTAGCGGGAGCTTTGGAAGAGACCCAGTACTTC. It is translated as CASRRGVLAGALEETQYF.

The chain has TRBV2 and TRBJ1-6, with D unresolved. The germline V gene encodes CDR1 SNHLY and CDR2 FYNNEI. The CDR3 has 14 residues. Trimming left V 4 bases short and J 9 bases short, with 13 bases between. The CDR3 loop is CASSGMVRSSPLHF. CDR3 DNA sequence: TGTGCCAGCAGTGGAATGGTCCGGAGTTCACCCCTCCACTTT.

The chain recombines TRBV27 with TRBJ1-4; the D gene is possibly TRBD1 (5 bases). In germline, CDR1 is MNHEY, CDR2 SMNVEV (reference sequence). CDR3 length: 14 amino acids. V was trimmed by 10 bases and J by 7 bases, leaving 19 bases between them. The CDR3 region is CATMGVGVGEKLFF. CDR3 bases: TGTGCCACCATGGGGGTTGGGGTAGGTGAAAAACTGTTTTTT.

The V and J genes are TRBV11-2 and TRBJ2-1; 11 nucleotides align to TRBD2. This CDR3 comprises 16 residues. CDR1 is SGHAT and CDR2 is FQNNGV in the germline V gene. V gave up 5 bases and J gave up 12 bases; unmatched junction bases: 15. The CDR3 is CASSLALAGGERTQFF. The CDR3 DNA is TGTGCCAGCAGCCTGGCCTTAGCGGGGGGGGAGAGGACGCAGTTCTTC.